Listed below are T cell receptor beta chains from one sample, sequenced in a study of cytomegalovirus exposure and HLA in healthy donors. Sequencing was performed with immunoSEQ multiplex PCR; in TCRdb, only in-frame clones are kept and a portion is missing. Of about 200,000 clones detected, roughly 81% appear once; the ten largest clones hold 1% to 1.5%. The specimen was PBMCs. These receptors all come from a woman aged 30 to 39 in good health and CMV-seronegative. Each CDR3 is given with its conserved first and last residue. D genes are given only for firm matches. Size is omitted from some rows. Given values are once, few, many or a class for expanded clones.

>TRBV2|-|TRBD1|TRBJ2-7
CASTQGATSFYEQYF
TGTGCCAGCACCCAGGGGGCTACCTCGTTCTACGAGCAGTACTTC
>TRBV6-6|once|-|TRBJ2-1
CASSGEVEQFF
TGTGCCAGCAGTGGCGAGGTTGAGCAGTTCTTC
>TRBV7-9|few|-|TRBJ1-5
CASSLAHGGQHF
TGTGCCAGCAGCTTAGCCCACGGCGGCCAGCATTTT
>TRBV6-6|once|TRBD1|TRBJ1-3
CASSSTGSHGNTIYF
TGTGCCAGCAGTTCGACAGGGTCGCATGGAAACACCATATATTTT
>TRBV27|-|-|TRBJ2-7
CASSILRDSLLEQYF
TGTGCCAGCAGTATCCTCCGGGACTCCCTACTAGAGCAGTACTTC
>TRBV9|-|-|TRBJ2-1
CASSLRGEWYNEQFF
TGTGCCAGCAGCTTAAGGGGTGAATGGTACAATGAGCAGTTCTTC
>TRBV7-9|few|TRBD1|TRBJ2-7
CASSPGQGDEQYF
TGTGCCAGCAGCCCAGGACAGGGAGACGAGCAGTACTTC
>TRBV7-6|-|-|TRBJ2-7
CASSLFGVTDYEQYF
TGTGCCAGCAGCTTATTCGGGGTTACTGATTACGAGCAGTACTTC
>TRBV9|-|TRBD2|TRBJ2-5
CASSVGGAGDRGTQYF
TGTGCCAGCAGCGTAGGGGGAGCGGGGGACCGAGGGACCCAGTACTTC
>TRBV27|-|-|TRBJ1-4
CASSDRGLVGREKLFF
TGTGCCAGCAGCGACCGCGGGTTGGTGGGGAGGGAAAAACTGTTTTTT
>TRBV19|-|-|TRBJ2-4
CASSIPARANIQYF
TGTGCCAGTAGTATTCCCGCCCGAGCAAACATTCAGTACTTC
>TRBV30|-|-|TRBJ1-4
CAWSVLPPPREKLFF
TGTGCCTGGAGTGTACTCCCACCGCCTCGGGAAAAACTGTTTTTT
>TRBV25-1|-|-|TRBJ2-1
CASSRDFGGNEQFF
TGTGCCAGCAGTCGGGACTTCGGGGGCAATGAGCAGTTCTTC
>TRBV11-2|-|-|TRBJ2-3
CASSLLAERSTDTQYF
TGTGCCAGCAGCTTATTAGCCGAGAGGAGCACAGATACGCAGTATTTT
>TRBV5-1|-|TRBD2|TRBJ2-3
CASSPFGRGTDTQYF
TGCGCCAGCAGTCCCTTCGGGAGGGGGACAGATACGCAGTATTTT
>TRBV4-1|once|TRBD1|TRBJ1-1
CASSEVPINSGTGNTEAFF
TGCGCCAGCAGCGAAGTACCAATTAATTCCGGGACAGGGAACACTGAAGCTTTCTTT
>TRBV7-3|-|-|TRBJ2-4
CASSPMGHFGKNIQYF
TGTGCCAGCAGCCCTATGGGACATTTCGGCAAAAACATTCAGTACTTC
>TRBV5-4|few|TRBD2|TRBJ2-2
CASSFLGRADGELFF
TGTGCCAGCAGCTTCCTCGGGAGGGCGGACGGGGAGCTGTTTTTT
>TRBV5-4|-|-|TRBJ1-4
CASSLASRAGKLFF
TGTGCCAGCAGCTTGGCGTCCAGGGCCGGAAAACTGTTTTTT
>TRBV7-3|-|-|TRBJ2-2
CASSLGPRPGGLFF
TGTGCCAGCAGCTTAGGGCCACGGCCTGGTGGGCTGTTTTTT
>TRBV6-5|-|-|TRBJ1-1
CASSYSFPSPRGAFF
TGTGCCAGCAGTTACTCTTTTCCCTCCCCCCGAGGAGCTTTCTTT
>TRBV28|-|-|TRBJ1-1
CASPPGAAVTGTEAFF
TGTGCCAGCCCCCCAGGGGCAGCGGTGACGGGCACTGAAGCTTTCTTT
>TRBV7-6|-|TRBD2|TRBJ2-2
CASSLEASGYTGELFF
TGTGCCAGCAGCTTAGAAGCTAGCGGGTACACCGGGGAGCTGTTTTTT
>TRBV5-1|-|TRBD1|TRBJ1-1
CASSLAGTGLVTEAFF
TGCGCCAGCAGCTTGGCCGGGACAGGGTTGGTGACTGAAGCTTTCTTT
>TRBV5-6|-|TRBD1|TRBJ1-3
CASSPGQGAGNTIYF
TGTGCCAGCAGCCCGGGACAGGGGGCTGGAAACACCATATATTTT
>TRBV18|-|-|TRBJ2-7
CASSPPQNRLGYEQYF
TGTGCCAGCTCACCACCCCAGAACAGGTTGGGTTACGAGCAGTACTTC
>TRBV27|-|TRBD2|TRBJ2-2
CASSFSTSGSRIGELFF
TGTGCCAGCAGTTTCAGTACTAGCGGGAGTCGGATCGGGGAGCTGTTTTTT
>TRBV7-7|-|TRBD2|TRBJ2-1
CASSLGLAGAGNEQFF
TGTGCCAGCAGCCTGGGACTAGCGGGAGCGGGTAATGAGCAGTTCTTC
>TRBV7-6|-|-|TRBJ1-3
CASSSWQTGNTIYF
TGTGCCAGCAGCTCTTGGCAGACTGGAAACACCATATATTTT
>TRBV27|-|TRBD1|TRBJ1-1
CASSLSLDRGLQEAFF
TGTGCCAGCAGTTTATCGCTGGACAGGGGGCTACAAGAAGCTTTCTTT
>TRBV19|-|-|TRBJ1-2
CASSIPPGRANYGYTF
TGTGCCAGTAGTATCCCGCCAGGCCGAGCTAACTATGGCTACACCTTC
>TRBV2|once|TRBD2|TRBJ2-7
CASRTSGIVYEQYF
TGTGCCAGCAGGACTAGCGGGATAGTCTACGAGCAGTACTTC
>TRBV5-1|-|TRBD2|TRBJ2-2
CASSPRTSGNTGELFF
TGCGCCAGCAGCCCCCGGACTAGCGGTAACACCGGGGAGCTGTTTTTT
>TRBV30|-|-|TRBJ1-2
CAWGPQGLHYGYTF
TGTGCCTGGGGTCCACAGGGTTTACACTATGGCTACACCTTC
>TRBV29-1|-|-|TRBJ1-1
CSVEAGGNTEAFF
TGCAGCGTTGAAGCCGGTGGGAACACTGAAGCTTTCTTT